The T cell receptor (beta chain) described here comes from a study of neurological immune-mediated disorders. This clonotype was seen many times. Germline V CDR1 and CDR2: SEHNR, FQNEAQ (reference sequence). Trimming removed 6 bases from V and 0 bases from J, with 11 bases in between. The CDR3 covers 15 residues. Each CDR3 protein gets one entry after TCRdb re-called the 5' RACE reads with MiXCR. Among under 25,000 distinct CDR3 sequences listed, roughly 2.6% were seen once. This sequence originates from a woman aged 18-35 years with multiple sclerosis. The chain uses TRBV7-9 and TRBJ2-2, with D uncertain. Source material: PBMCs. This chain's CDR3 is CASSSLVSNTGELFF. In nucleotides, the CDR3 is TGTGCCAGCAGTTCTCTCGTCTCGAACACCGGGGAGCTGTTTTTT.